The next 18 T cell receptor beta chains were all read from a single sample in a study of blood T cell repertoires in COVID-19. Generated by immunoSEQ multiplex PCR, the TCRdb table keeps only in-frame clones and is missing some. The sample has approximately 250,000 clones, 75% to 90% seen once. The sample taken for sequencing was PBMCs or T cells enriched from blood (not recorded which). Every receptor here comes from a woman in her thirties or forties who had been exposed to COVID-19.

J is TRBJ2-3 and V is TRBV4-3; the D gene is possibly TRBD1 (5 bases). The CDR3 totals 17 residues. Germline loops: CDR1 LGHNA, CDR2 YSLEER. V was cut by 5 bases and J by 1 base, with 19 bases left in between. CDR3 sequence: CASSSTDLGPRTDTQYF. The DNA of the CDR3 is TGCGCCAGCAGCTCCACCGACCTGGGGCCCCGCACAGATACGCAGTATTTT.

The J gene is TRBJ1-2, the V gene TRBV3-1 (or the pseudogene TRBV3-2), with D unresolved. The germline gives CDR1 LGHDT, CDR2 YNNKEL (reference sequence). Trimming removed 2 bases from V and 0 bases from J, with 7 bases in between. This CDR3 comprises 14 residues. The CDR3 nucleotides are TGTGCCAGCAGCCAAACACAGACTAACTATGGCTACACCTTC. Its translation: CASSQTQTNYGYTF.

The CDR3 nucleotides are TGTGCCAGCAGCGCACAGGCGGCGGGAAACACCATATATTTT. Translated: CASSAQAAGNTIYF. This chain links TRBV9 with TRBJ1-3; the D gene is possibly TRBD1 (5 bases). Trimming took 3 bases from V and 4 from J, leaving 11 bases between them. The CDR3 runs 14 residues. Germline V lookup: CDR1 SGDLS, CDR2 YYNGEE.

This clone was detected only once. The V call is TRBV28, the J call TRBJ1-4; no clear D gene. Germline V gene lookup returns CDR1 MDHEN and CDR2 SYDVKM. The CDR3 consists of 13 residues. V lost 8 bases to trimming and J lost 3 bases, with 10 bases between them. CDR3 loop: CASADSSNEKLFF. In nucleotides, the CDR3 is TGTGCCAGCGCGGACTCCTCTAATGAAAAACTGTTTTTT.

The chain carries TRBV30 and TRBJ2-3, with TRBD2 matching 11 bases. Germline lookup yields CDR1 GTSNPN and CDR2 SVGIG (reference sequence). Unmatched junction bases numbered 13, after V lost 2 bases and J lost 6 bases. This CDR3 comprises 17 residues. The CDR3 bases are TGTGCCTGGAGTCCCACCGTTCTAGCGGGGGGCGGGGATACGCAGTATTTT. It specifies CAWSPTVLAGGGDTQYF.

The chain couples TRBV7-9 to TRBJ2-2; a possible D gene is TRBD2 (5 bases). The CDR3 is made up of 17 amino acids. In germline, CDR1 is SEHNR, CDR2 FQNEAQ (reference sequence). The V end was cut by 4 bases, the J end by 4 bases, with 19 bases between. In DNA form, the CDR3 reads TGTGCCAGCAGCTCGGCGCGGGCAGACCTGCTCACCGGGGAGCTGTTTTTT. Translation gives CASSSARADLLTGELFF.

The chain links TRBV11-2 to TRBJ1-2; D gene unclear. CDR3 size: 16 residues. The ends were cut back, 1 base at V and 3 bases at J, with 15 bases in the middle. Germline V gene sequence: CDR1 SGHAT, CDR2 FQNNGV. CDR3 DNA sequence: TGTGCCAGCAGCTTAGGAGCGCTAGTAGGCTACTATGGCTACACCTTC. This translates into CASSLGALVGYYGYTF.

The CDR3 nucleotides are TGTGCCAGCAGGCCACCCACGGCCGGGGAGCTGTTTTTT. As protein: CASRPPTAGELFF. The chain carries TRBV11-3 and TRBJ2-2; D is uncertain. CDR1 and CDR2 (germline): SGHNT, YENEEA. This CDR3 has 13 residues. V lost 6 bases, J lost 6 bases, and 11 bases lay in between.

The chain combines TRBV18 with TRBJ2-5; a weak D match, TRBD1 (5 bases). Trimming shortened V by 2 bases and J by 5 bases, and 12 bases separated the two germline ends. The V gene's germline CDR1 is KGHSH and CDR2 LQKENI. This CDR3 is 14 amino acids long. CDR3 coding DNA: TGTGCCAGCTCACCAGTTAGTAGGGGTGAGACCCAGTACTTC. Its translation is CASSPVSRGETQYF.

The chain joins TRBV9 to TRBJ2-1, with 11 bases fitting TRBD2. Germline-derived CDR1 and CDR2 are SGDLS and YYNGEE. V was clipped by 4 bases and J by 0 bases; unmatched bases: 9. The CDR3 has 18 amino acids. For the CDR3, the DNA is TGTGCCAGCAGCCTCGGACTAGCGGGTCATAGCTCCTACAATGAGCAGTTCTTC. Protein: CASSLGLAGHSSYNEQFF.

V usage is TRBV25-1 and J usage is TRBJ2-5; weak D call: TRBD2 (6 bases). Trimming shortened V by 4 bases and J by 5 bases, and 14 bases separated the two germline ends. The CDR3 is 14 amino acids. Germline V gives CDR1 MGHDK, CDR2 SYGVNS. CDR3 nucleotide sequence: TGTGCCAGCAGTGCGCGACTAGTACGGGAGACCCAGTACTTC. This codes for CASSARLVRETQYF.

This clone was detected a few times. This chain connects TRBV5-6 to TRBJ1-5, with D perhaps TRBD1 (6 bases). Germline V gene data show CDR1 as SGHDT and CDR2 as YYEEEE. The ends were cut back, 3 bases at V and 6 bases at J, with 13 bases in the middle. This CDR3 has 14 residues. Here the CDR3 DNA reads TGTGCCAGCAGCTCCAGGGGAGGGGGTCAGCCCCAGCATTTT. It codes for CASSSRGGGQPQHF.

This clone was counted a single time. J is TRBJ2-1 and V is TRBV2; 7 nucleotides line up with TRBD1. Germline V gives CDR1 SNHLY, CDR2 FYNNEI. V was pared by 8 bases and J by 6 bases, with 13 bases of the junction left unmatched. The CDR3 is 15 residues long. The CDR3 region is CASVQGLRGLNEQFF. In nucleotides, the CDR3 is TGTGCCAGCGTACAGGGGCTAAGGGGGCTCAATGAGCAGTTCTTC.

This rearrangement joins TRBV6-5 to TRBJ1-4, with 9 bases that match TRBD1. The CDR3 contains 15 residues. After removal of 2 bases from V and 6 bases from J, the junction contained 4 bases not matched to a gene. Germline lookup yields CDR1 MNHEY and CDR2 SVGAGI. The CDR3 nucleotides are TGTGCCAGCAGTTACCAACAGGGGGCTCATGAAAAACTGTTTTTT. Translated: CASSYQQGAHEKLFF.

V usage is TRBV6-5 and J usage is TRBJ1-1; 11 nucleotides agree with TRBD1. The junction had 0 bases not matched to a gene; V was cut back by 8 bases and J by 4 bases. The CDR3 is 12 amino acids. The V gene's germline CDR1 is MNHEY and CDR2 SVGAGI. CDR3 loop: CASGTGGTEAFF. In DNA, the CDR3 is TGTGCCAGCGGGACAGGGGGCACTGAAGCTTTCTTT.

This clone was detected only once. The CDR3 loop is CASSLGTGNTEAFF. CDR3 sequence (DNA): TGTGCCAGCAGCTTGGGGACAGGGAACACTGAAGCTTTCTTT. The rearrangement joins TRBV5-6 to TRBJ1-1; 7 nucleotides align to TRBD1. V shed 0 bases, J shed 1 base, and the junction held 0 bases outside the gene matches. The CDR3 has 14 residues. Germline CDR1 is SGHDT and CDR2 is YYEEEE.

This chain's CDR3 is CASGLAGPTDTQYF. CDR3 in DNA: TGTGCCAGCGGACTAGCGGGACCCACAGATACGCAGTATTTT. V gene TRBV7-3 combines with J gene TRBJ2-3, with 12 bases lining up with TRBD2. The CDR3 loop spans 14 amino acids. From germline, CDR1 is SGHTA and CDR2 FQGTGA. Trimming cost V 8 bases and J 2 bases; bases outside gene matches: 2.

This clone was picked up one time. The chain couples TRBV7-3 to TRBJ1-6; D is undetermined. This CDR3 contains 16 residues. Germline V lookup: CDR1 SGHTA, CDR2 FQGTGA. Deletions cut 5 bases from V and 7 bases from J, with 18 bases between. The CDR3, as DNA: TGTGCCAGCAGCCACGTGGCAGGCGAATTAAATTCACCCCTCCACTTT. Protein sequence: CASSHVAGELNSPLHF.